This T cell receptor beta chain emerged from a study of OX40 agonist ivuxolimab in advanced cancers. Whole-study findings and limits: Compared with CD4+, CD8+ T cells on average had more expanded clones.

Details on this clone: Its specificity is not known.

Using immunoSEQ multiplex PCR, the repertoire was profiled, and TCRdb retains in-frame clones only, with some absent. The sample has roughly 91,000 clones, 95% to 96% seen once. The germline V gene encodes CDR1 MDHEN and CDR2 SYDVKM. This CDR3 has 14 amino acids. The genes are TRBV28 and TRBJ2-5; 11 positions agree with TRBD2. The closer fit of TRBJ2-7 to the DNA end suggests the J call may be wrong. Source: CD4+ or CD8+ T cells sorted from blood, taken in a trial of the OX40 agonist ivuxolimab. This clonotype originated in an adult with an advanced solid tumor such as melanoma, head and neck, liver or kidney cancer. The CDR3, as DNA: TGTGCCAGCACTGTAGCGGGAGGGGCTTACGAGCAGTACTTC. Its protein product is CASTVAGGAYEQYF.